The clone carrying this T cell receptor beta chain showed up many times. What it binds is unknown. TCRdb re-called the RT-PCR reads through MiXCR, storing one row per CDR3 protein. The sample records 610,000 or so distinct CDR3 sequences, roughly 15% being singletons. Trimming took 6 bases from V and 9 from J, leaving 13 bases between them. CDR3 length equals 12 residues. The record originates from a study of response to subunit inactivated influenza vaccine. Study findings and constraints: Few new T cells, the authors suggested, are recruited by each seasonal influenza vaccination.

The source material was PBMCs from blood, sampled 11 to 12 days after vaccination. The chain combines TRBV12-3 or TRBV12-4 with TRBJ2-3; no definite D call. The clonotype originates from a man aged 50 or older who received an inactivated influenza vaccine. CDR3 sequence reads: CASSPPEGTQYF. For the CDR3, the DNA is TGTGCCAGCAGCCCGCCGGAAGGGACGCAGTATTTT.